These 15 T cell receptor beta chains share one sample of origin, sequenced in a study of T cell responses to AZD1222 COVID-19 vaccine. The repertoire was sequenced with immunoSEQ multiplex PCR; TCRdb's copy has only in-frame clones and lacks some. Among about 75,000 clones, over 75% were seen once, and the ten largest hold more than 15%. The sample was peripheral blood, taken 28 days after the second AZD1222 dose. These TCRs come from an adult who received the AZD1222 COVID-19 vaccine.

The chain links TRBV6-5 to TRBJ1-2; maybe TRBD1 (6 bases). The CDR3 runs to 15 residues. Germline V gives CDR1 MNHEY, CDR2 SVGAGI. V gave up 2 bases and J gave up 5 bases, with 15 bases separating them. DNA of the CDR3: TGTGCCAGCAGTTACAGTAACCAGGGGAGATATGGCTACACCTTC. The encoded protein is CASSYSNQGRYGYTF.

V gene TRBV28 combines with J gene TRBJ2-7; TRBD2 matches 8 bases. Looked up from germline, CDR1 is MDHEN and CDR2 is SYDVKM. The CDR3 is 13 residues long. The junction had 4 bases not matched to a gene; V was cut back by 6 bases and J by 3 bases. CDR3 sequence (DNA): TGTGCCAGCAGCGTCGGGGGGGGCTACGAGCAGTACTTC. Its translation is CASSVGGGYEQYF.

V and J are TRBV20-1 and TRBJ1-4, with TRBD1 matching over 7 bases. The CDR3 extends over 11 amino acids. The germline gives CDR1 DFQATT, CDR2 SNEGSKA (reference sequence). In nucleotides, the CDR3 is TGCGTCCCCGGGACAGACGAAAAACTGTTTTTT. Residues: CVPGTDEKLFF.

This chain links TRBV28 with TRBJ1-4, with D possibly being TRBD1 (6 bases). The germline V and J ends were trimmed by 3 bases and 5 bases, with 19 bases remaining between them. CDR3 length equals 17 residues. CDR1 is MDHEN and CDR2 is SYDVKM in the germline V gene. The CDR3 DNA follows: TGTGCCAGCAGTTTTTCCGAAGGGGGAGGGATAAATGAAAAACTGTTTTTT. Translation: CASSFSEGGGINEKLFF.

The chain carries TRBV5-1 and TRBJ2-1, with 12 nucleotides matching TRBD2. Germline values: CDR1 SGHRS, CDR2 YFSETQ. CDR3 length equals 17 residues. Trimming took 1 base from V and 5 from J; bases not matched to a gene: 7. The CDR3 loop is CASSLLASGGVHNEQFF. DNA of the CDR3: TGCGCCAGCAGCTTGTTGGCTAGCGGGGGGGTGCACAATGAGCAGTTCTTC.

The CDR3 DNA reads TGTGCCAGTAGTACATTGAATCAGCCCCAGCATTTT. This gives the protein CASSTLNQPQHF. The chain is built from TRBV19 and TRBJ1-5; D remains unclear. Germline values: CDR1 LNHDA, CDR2 SQIVND (reference sequence). The CDR3 length is 12 residues. V gave up 4 bases and J gave up 4 bases, with 5 bases separating them.

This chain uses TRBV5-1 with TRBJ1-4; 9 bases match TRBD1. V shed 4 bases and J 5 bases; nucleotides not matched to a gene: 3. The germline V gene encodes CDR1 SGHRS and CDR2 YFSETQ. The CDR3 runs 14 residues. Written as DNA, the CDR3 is TGCGCCAGCAGCCGGGACAGGGCAAATGAAAAACTGTTTTTT. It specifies CASSRDRANEKLFF.

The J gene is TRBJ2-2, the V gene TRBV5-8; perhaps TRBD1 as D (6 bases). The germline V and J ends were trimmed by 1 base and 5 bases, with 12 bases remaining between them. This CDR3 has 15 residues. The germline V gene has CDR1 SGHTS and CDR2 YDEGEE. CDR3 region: CASSLLGADTGELFF. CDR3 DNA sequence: TGTGCCAGCAGCTTGTTGGGGGCAGATACCGGGGAGCTGTTTTTT.

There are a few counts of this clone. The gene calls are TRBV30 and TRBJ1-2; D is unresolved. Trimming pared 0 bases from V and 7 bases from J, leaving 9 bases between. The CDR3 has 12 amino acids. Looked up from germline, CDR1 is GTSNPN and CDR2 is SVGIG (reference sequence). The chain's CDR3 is CAWSVQQSGYTF. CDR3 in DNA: TGTGCCTGGAGTGTACAGCAGAGTGGCTACACCTTC.

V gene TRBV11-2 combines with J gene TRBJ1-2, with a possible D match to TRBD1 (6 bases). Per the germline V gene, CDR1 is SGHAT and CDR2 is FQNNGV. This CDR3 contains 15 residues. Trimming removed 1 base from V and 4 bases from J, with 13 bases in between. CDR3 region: CASSLVGGLVYGYTF. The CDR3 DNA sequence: TGTGCCAGCAGCTTAGTAGGGGGGTTAGTCTATGGCTACACCTTC.

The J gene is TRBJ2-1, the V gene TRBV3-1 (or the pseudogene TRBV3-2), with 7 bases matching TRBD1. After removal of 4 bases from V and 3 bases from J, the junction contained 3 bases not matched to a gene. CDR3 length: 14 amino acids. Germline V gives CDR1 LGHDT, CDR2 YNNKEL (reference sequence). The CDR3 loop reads CASSPWTGYNEQFF. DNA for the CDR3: TGTGCCAGCAGCCCGTGGACAGGCTACAATGAGCAGTTCTTC.

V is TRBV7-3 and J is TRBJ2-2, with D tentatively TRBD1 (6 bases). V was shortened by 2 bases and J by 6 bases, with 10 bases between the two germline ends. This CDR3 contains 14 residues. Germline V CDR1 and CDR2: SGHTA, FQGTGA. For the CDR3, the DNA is TGTGCCAGCAGCTTACAGGGGTCCCCCGGGGAGCTGTTTTTT. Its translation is CASSLQGSPGELFF.

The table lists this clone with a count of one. The CDR3 spells CASSFRGGATYEQYF. As DNA, the CDR3 is TGTGCCAGCAGCTTCCGCGGGGGAGCAACTTACGAGCAGTACTTC. V and J are TRBV5-4 and TRBJ2-7; 7 bases are a match to TRBD2. In germline, CDR1 is SGHNT, CDR2 YYREEE (reference sequence). This CDR3 has 15 residues. Trimming took 2 bases from V and 4 from J; bases not matched to a gene: 9.

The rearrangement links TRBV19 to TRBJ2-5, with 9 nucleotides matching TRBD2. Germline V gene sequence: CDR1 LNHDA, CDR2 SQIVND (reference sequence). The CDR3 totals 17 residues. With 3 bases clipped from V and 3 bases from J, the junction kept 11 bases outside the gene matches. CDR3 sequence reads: CASSIGLAGRGEETQYF. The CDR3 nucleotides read TGTGCCAGTAGTATCGGGCTAGCGGGGCGGGGGGAAGAGACCCAGTACTTC.

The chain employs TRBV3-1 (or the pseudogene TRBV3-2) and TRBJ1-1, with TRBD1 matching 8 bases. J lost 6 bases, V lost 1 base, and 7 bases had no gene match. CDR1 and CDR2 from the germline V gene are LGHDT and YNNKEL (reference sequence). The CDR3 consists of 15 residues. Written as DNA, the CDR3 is TGTGCCAGCAGCCAAGCACAGGGGGTGGGCGCTGAAGCTTTCTTT. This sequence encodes CASSQAQGVGAEAFF.